This T cell receptor beta chain was profiled in a study of cytomegalovirus exposure and HLA in healthy donors. Concerning this clone: Its antigen is as yet unknown.

The germline V gene has CDR1 LNHNV and CDR2 YYDKDF (reference sequence). V gave up 0 bases and J gave up 0 bases; unmatched junction bases: 14. This CDR3 is 20 amino acids long. The study's findings and limits: The authors listed around 150 TCR beta chains as cytomegalovirus-associated. Reported results showed that the classifier diagnosed cytomegalovirus status with high specificity and sensitivity.

TCRdb keeps only in-frame clones here, not all; method: immunoSEQ multiplex PCR. The table records some 83,000 clones, 90% to 95% of them present only once. This receptor was taken from a woman in her late teens or twenties in good health and CMV-seronegative. The material sequenced was PBMCs. V is TRBV15 and J is TRBJ1-5, with 7 nucleotides matching TRBD1. The CDR3 DNA sequence: TGTGCCACCAGCAGAGAGCGCCCGTCCAGGGGGGCTGATAGCAATCAGCCCCAGCATTTT. Encoded protein: CATSRERPSRGADSNQPQHF.